This T cell receptor (beta chain) was identified in a study of early T cells in non-severe SARS-CoV-2 infection. Looking at the study overall: Sequencing targeted bulk RNA from unsorted whole blood, leaving chains unpaired.

General observations from the study: In VDJdb matching, anti-spike CD8 responses were favored while private and CD4 specificities went missing.

Individual cDNA molecules received unique molecular identifiers. TCRdb re-analysed the 5' RACE reads in MiXCR, keeping a single row per CDR3 protein. The data contain about 64,000 distinct CDR3 sequences, less than 15% of them singletons. Trimming shortened V by 1 base and J by 8 bases, and 12 bases separated the two germline ends. The CDR3 contains 13 residues. CDR1 and CDR2 from the germline V gene are SQVTM and ANQGSEA. This clonotype has a count of ten or more. Antigen: not known. This chain links TRBV29-1 with TRBJ2-1, with a weak D call TRBD1 (5 bases). What was sequenced was whole blood. The TCR comes from an adult who was a healthcare worker with PCR-confirmed SARS-CoV-2 infection or an uninfected control (not recorded which). CDR3 coding DNA: TGCAGCGTTGAAGGGGGCGCTAAGTATGAGCAGTTCTTC. Protein sequence: CSVEGGAKYEQFF.